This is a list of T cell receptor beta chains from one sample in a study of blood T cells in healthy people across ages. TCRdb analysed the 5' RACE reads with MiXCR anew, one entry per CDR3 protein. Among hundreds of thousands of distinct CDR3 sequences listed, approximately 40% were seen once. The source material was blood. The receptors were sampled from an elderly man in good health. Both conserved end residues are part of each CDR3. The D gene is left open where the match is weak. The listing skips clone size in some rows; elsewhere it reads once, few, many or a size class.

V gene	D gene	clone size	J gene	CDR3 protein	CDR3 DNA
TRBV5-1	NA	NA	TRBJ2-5	CASSFSHGGSQETQYF	TGCGCCAGCAGCTTTTCACATGGAGGGTCCCAAGAGACCCAGTACTTC
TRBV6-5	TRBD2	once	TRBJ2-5	CASSYWAGGLQETQYF	TGTGCCAGCAGTTACTGGGCGGGGGGACTTCAAGAGACCCAGTACTTC
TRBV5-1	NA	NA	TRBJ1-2	CASSREQGRGGGYTF	TGCGCCAGCAGCAGAGAGCAGGGGAGAGGGGGTGGCTACACCTTC
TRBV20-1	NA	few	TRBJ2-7	CSARPGSPYEQYF	TGCAGTGCTAGACCGGGGTCCCCCTACGAGCAGTACTTC
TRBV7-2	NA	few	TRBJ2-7	CASSLYQGDLYEQYF	TGTGCCAGCAGCTTATACCAGGGAGACCTCTACGAGCAGTACTTC
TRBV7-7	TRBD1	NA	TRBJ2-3	CASSQGTDTDTQYF	TGTGCCAGCAGCCAGGGGACAGATACAGATACGCAGTATTTT
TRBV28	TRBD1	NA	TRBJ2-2	CATFDRAAGELFF	TGTGCCACCTTCGACAGGGCTGCCGGGGAGCTGTTTTTT
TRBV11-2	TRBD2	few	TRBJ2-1	CASSLEGTSGIGEQFF	TGTGCCAGCAGCTTAGAGGGGACTAGCGGGATTGGTGAGCAGTTCTTC
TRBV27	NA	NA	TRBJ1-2	CASSLRAAPNYGYTF	TGTGCCAGCAGTTTAAGGGCAGCCCCTAACTATGGCTACACCTTC
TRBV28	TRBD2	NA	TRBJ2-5	CASSSPGGGQETQYF	TGTGCCAGCAGCTCCCCCGGGGGGGGTCAAGAGACCCAGTACTTC
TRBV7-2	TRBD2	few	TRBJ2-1	CASSRRLAGDNEQFF	TGTGCCAGCAGCCGCCGACTAGCGGGGGACAATGAGCAGTTCTTC
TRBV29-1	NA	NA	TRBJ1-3	CSALDKLSGNTIYF	TGCAGCGCCTTGGACAAACTTTCTGGAAACACCATATATTTT
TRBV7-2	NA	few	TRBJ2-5	CASSLVAGSNNEQYF	TGTGCCAGCAGCTTAGTTGCAGGGAGTAACAATGAGCAGTACTTC
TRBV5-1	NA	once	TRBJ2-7	CASSSAQGSYEQYF	TGCGCCAGCAGCTCAGCACAGGGTTCCTACGAGCAGTACTTC
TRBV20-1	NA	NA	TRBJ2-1	CSARGVAEGSNEQFF	TGCAGTGCTAGAGGCGTAGCGGAGGGTTCCAATGAGCAGTTCTTC
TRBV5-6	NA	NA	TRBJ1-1	CASSSGQSNTEAFF	TGTGCCAGCAGCTCAGGACAGTCAAACACTGAAGCTTTCTTT
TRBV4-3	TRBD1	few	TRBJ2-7	CASSQHSLPGQVSSFRYEQYF	TGCGCCAGCAGCCAGCACTCGTTACCGGGACAGGTCTCCTCCTTTAGATACGAGCAGTACTTC
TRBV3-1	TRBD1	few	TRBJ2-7	CASSQGLGTASYEQYF	TGTGCCAGCAGCCAAGGTCTCGGGACAGCTTCCTACGAGCAGTACTTC
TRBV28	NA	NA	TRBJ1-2	CASSLRAGGYTF	TGTGCCAGCAGTCTTAGGGCGGGTGGCTACACCTTC
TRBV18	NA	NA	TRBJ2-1	CASSQGLSEAQFF	TGTGCCAGCTCACAGGGACTGTCCGAGGCGCAGTTCTTC